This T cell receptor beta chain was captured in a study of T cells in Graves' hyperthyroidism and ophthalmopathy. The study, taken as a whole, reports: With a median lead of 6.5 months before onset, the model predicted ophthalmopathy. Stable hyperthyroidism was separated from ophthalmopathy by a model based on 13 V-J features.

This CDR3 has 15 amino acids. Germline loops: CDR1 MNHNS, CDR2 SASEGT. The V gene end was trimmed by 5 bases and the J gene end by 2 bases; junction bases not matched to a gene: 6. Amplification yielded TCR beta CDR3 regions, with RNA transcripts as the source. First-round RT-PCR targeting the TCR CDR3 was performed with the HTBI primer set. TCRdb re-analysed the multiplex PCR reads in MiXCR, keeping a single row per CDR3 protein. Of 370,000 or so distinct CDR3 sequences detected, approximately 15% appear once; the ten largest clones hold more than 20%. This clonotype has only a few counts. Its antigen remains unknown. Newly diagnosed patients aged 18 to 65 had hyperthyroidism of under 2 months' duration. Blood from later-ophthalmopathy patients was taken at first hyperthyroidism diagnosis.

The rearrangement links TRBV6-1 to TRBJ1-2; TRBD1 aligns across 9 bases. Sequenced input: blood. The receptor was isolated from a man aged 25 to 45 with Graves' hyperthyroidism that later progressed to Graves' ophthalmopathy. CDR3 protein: CASSQGQGLNYGYTF. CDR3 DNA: TGTGCCAGCAGTCAGGGACAGGGTTTGAACTATGGCTACACCTTC.